The present TCR beta chain was sequenced within a study of blood T cell repertoires in COVID-19. Cohort placement rested on clinical history that participants reported themselves. Notes on this clone: Within the sample, other DNA sequences also encode this same CDR3.

Germline trimming cut 4 bases from V and 3 bases from J; bases unmatched to any gene: 10. Germline V gives CDR1 MDHEN, CDR2 SYDVKM. This CDR3 has 16 amino acids. Assay: immunoSEQ multiplex PCR; the TCRdb copy retains only in-frame clones and omits some. The repertoire consists of 300,000 to 450,000 clones, with approximately 84% occurring once and the leading ten covering approximately 1%. The V gene is TRBV28, the J gene TRBJ2-7; TRBD1 matches at 9 bases. The specimen was PBMCs or T cells enriched from blood (not recorded which). The clonotype originates from a woman in her 30s who had recovered from COVID-19. The CDR3 DNA follows: TGTGCCAGCAGTTCCGCGCGACAGGGGGGTCGCTACGAGCAGTACTTC. Residues: CASSSARQGGRYEQYF.